The 13 T cell receptor beta chains given below trace back to one sample, sequenced in a study of prognosis after radiotherapy for stage I lung cancer. Two-round multiplex PCR, the amplification method, yielded TCR beta CDR3 from genomic DNA. Primers specific to each TRBV and TRBJ gene were used in first-round PCR. In TCRdb, the multiplex PCR reads were re-called with MiXCR into one record per CDR3 protein. This sample carries about 30,000 distinct CDR3 sequences, roughly 52% of them seen once, and the ten largest clones take more than 15%. The sample here was PBMCs, taken before or after stereotactic body radiation therapy (not recorded which). These receptor sequences come from a donor over 45 with non-small cell lung cancer.

The chain employs TRBV6-1 and TRBJ2-7; 10 bases map to TRBD2. V lost 11 bases and J lost 7; bases outside the gene matches: 20. Looked up from germline, CDR1 is MNHNS and CDR2 is SASEGT. This CDR3 spans 16 amino acids. The CDR3 DNA follows: TGTGCCGGTGGGACGGGGAGCGGGAGGGCCTTAGGGGAGCAGTACTTC. Translated: CAGGTGSGRALGEQYF.

The rearrangement links TRBV7-9 to TRBJ2-7; no firm D call. Per germline, CDR1 SEHNR and CDR2 FQNEAQ (reference sequence). The V gene lost 3 bases and the J gene lost 2 bases, with 20 bases spanning the gap. CDR3 length: 17 amino acids. Written as DNA, the CDR3 is TGTGCCAGCAGCTTGTATTTAACCGGTACACGGACCTACGAGCAGTACTTC. Its translation is CASSLYLTGTRTYEQYF.

This clonotype came up many times. The V call is TRBV6-1, the J call TRBJ2-5; 7 nucleotides line up with TRBD2. V was pared by 1 base and J by 6 bases, with 20 bases of the junction left unmatched. The germline CDR1 and CDR2 sequences are MNHNS and SASEGT. There are 19 residues in the CDR3. The CDR3 sequence: CASSEGRRGAGAGVKTQYF. The CDR3 DNA reads TGTGCCAGCAGTGAAGGTCGTAGGGGTGCGGGAGCCGGCGTTAAGACCCAGTACTTC.

This clonotype has just one count. The chain is built from TRBV9 and TRBJ1-5, with D uncertain. This CDR3 spans 14 amino acids. Germline CDR1 SGDLS, CDR2 YYNGEE. V was trimmed by 6 bases and J by 7 bases, leaving 17 bases between them. The CDR3 nucleotides read TGTGCCAGCATCGCCTCCACCGGTCCCCAGCCCCAGCATTTT. Its protein product is CASIASTGPQPQHF.

The V and J genes are TRBV6-9 and TRBJ1-5, with a possible D match to TRBD1 (5 bases). CDR3 size: 14 residues. Germline values: CDR1 MNHGY, CDR2 SVAAGI. Trimming stripped 7 bases from V and 6 bases from J, with 16 bases between. The CDR3 nucleotides are TGTGCCAGCATTTACTGCGGGGCGTCTCAGCCCCAGCATTTT. This encodes CASIYCGASQPQHF.

V usage is TRBV7-3 and J usage is TRBJ2-3; D may be TRBD1 (5 bases). CDR3 size: 15 residues. CDR1 SGHTA and CDR2 FQGTGA come from the germline V gene. Trimming took off 2 bases at V and 6 bases at J, with 15 bases between the two ends. CDR3 sequence (DNA): TGTGCCAGCAGCTTATTAGGGGCGGCAGGGGATACGCAGTATTTT. This codes for CASSLLGAAGDTQYF.

This clonotype was detected many times. The chain joins TRBV4-3 to TRBJ2-3; a possible D gene is TRBD2 (5 bases). This CDR3 region has 13 residues. V lost 4 bases and J 0 bases, leaving 5 bases between the germline ends. In germline, CDR1 is LGHNA, CDR2 YSLEER. The CDR3 coding sequence is TGCGCCAGCAGCCGAGGGAGCACAGATACGCAGTATTTT. Protein: CASSRGSTDTQYF.

This clonotype was seen at least ten times. The chain is built from TRBV7-2 and TRBJ2-5; D not certain. There are 15 residues in the CDR3. Trimming pared 1 base from V and 5 bases from J, leaving 14 bases between. The germline V gene has CDR1 SGHTA and CDR2 FQGNSA. In nucleotides, the CDR3 is TGTGCCAGCAGCTTAGTGACTGGGCCTCAGGAGACCCAGTACTTC. This codes for CASSLVTGPQETQYF.

J is TRBJ2-3 and V is TRBV24-1, with 13 nucleotides matching TRBD2. This CDR3 has 18 residues. Germline loops: CDR1 KGHDR, CDR2 SFDVKD. V dropped 4 bases and J dropped 5; count of bases not matched to a gene: 11. As DNA, the CDR3 is TGTGCCACCAGTGACAGTCGAGGGACTAGCGGGGCCCTAGATACGCAGTATTTT. Translating gives CATSDSRGTSGALDTQYF.

V gene TRBV15 combines with J gene TRBJ2-1; D not certain. The CDR3 has 15 amino acids. Germline values: CDR1 LNHNV, CDR2 YYDKDF (reference sequence). Trimming removed 0 bases from V and 3 bases from J, with 9 bases in between. CDR3 sequence (DNA): TGTGCCACCAGCAGAGACCCAGTCTACTACAATGAGCAGTTCTTC. It codes for CATSRDPVYYNEQFF.

Comments on this clonotype: A far larger clone is only one base removed, so a read error is likely. The rearrangement links TRBV6-2 or TRBV6-3 to TRBJ2-7; 9 nucleotides align to TRBD1. Germline trimming cut 5 bases from V and 6 bases from J; bases unmatched to any gene: 8. This CDR3 is 14 amino acids long. The germline gives CDR1 MNHEY, CDR2 SVGEGT. The CDR3 is CASSPDRGVGEQYF. CDR3 sequence (DNA): TGTGCCAGCAGTCCCGACAGGGGGGTTGGCGAGCAGTACTTC.

This clonotype appeared many times. This may stem from a read error, because a much larger clone lies one nucleotide away. This chain's CDR3 is CAGRETVSFDNEQFF. The CDR3 DNA follows: TGCGCCGGCAGGGAAACGGTGTCGTTTGACAATGAGCAGTTCTTC. J is TRBJ2-1 and V is TRBV5-1, with D perhaps matching TRBD1 (5 bases). CDR3 length equals 15 residues. Looked up from germline, CDR1 is SGHRS and CDR2 is YFSETQ.

Points on this clonotype: Germline and junction disagree at one end, which may indicate a read error. DNA for the CDR3: TGTTCCAGCAGCTGGGACTACGAGCAGTACTTC. Translation gives CSSSWDYEQYF. The chain is built from TRBV12-3 or TRBV12-4 and TRBJ2-7; D is undetermined. The CDR3 sequence is 11 residues long.